The 29 T cell receptor beta chains listed next were all sequenced from one sample in a study of CD8+ T cells in alopecia areata. Once RNA had been extracted, it was reverse transcribed into cDNA to act as the sequencing template. Sequenced by immunoSEQ multiplex PCR; TCRdb stores in-frame clones only, minus some. The repertoire consists of around 190,000 clones, with 56% occurring once and the leading ten covering nearly 5%. Material: CD8+ T cells sorted from blood. The receptors were gathered from a human donor in good health.

The V and J genes are TRBV2 and TRBJ2-2; a weak D match, TRBD1 (5 bases). With 3 bases removed from V and 4 bases from J, the gap between germline ends came to 12 bases. CDR3 length: 15 amino acids. Germline lookup yields CDR1 SNHLY and CDR2 FYNNEI. Written as DNA, the CDR3 is TGTGCCAGCAGTGATATTGGGGCGCGCACCGGGGAGCTGTTTTTT. Encoded protein: CASSDIGARTGELFF.

This sequence joins TRBV9 and TRBJ2-1; unclear D gene. This CDR3 has 12 amino acids. Germline V gene data show CDR1 as SGDLS and CDR2 as YYNGEE. The germline V and J ends were trimmed by 0 bases and 9 bases, with 7 bases remaining between them. DNA for the CDR3: TGTGCCAGCAGCGTAGAAAAGGCTGAGCAGTTCTTC. Translation gives CASSVEKAEQFF.

J is TRBJ1-5 and V is TRBV27; TRBD1 aligns across 7 bases. CDR3 length: 16 residues. V lost 6 bases, J lost 6 bases, and 14 bases stayed unmatched. Germline values: CDR1 MNHEY, CDR2 SMNVEV (reference sequence). The CDR3: CASSSHRQGSGQPQHF. For the CDR3, the DNA is TGTGCCAGCAGCTCTCACCGACAGGGATCAGGTCAGCCCCAGCATTTT.

The chain carries TRBV13 and TRBJ1-6, with 7 positions matching TRBD1. Germline V lookup: CDR1 PRHDT, CDR2 FYEKMQ (reference sequence). The CDR3 consists of 16 residues. V shed 4 bases and J 8 bases; nucleotides not matched to a gene: 11. The CDR3 here is CASSSPPGTADSPLHF. The CDR3 DNA is TGTGCCAGCAGCTCTCCCCCGGGGACAGCCGATTCACCCCTCCACTTT.

This chain uses TRBV11-2 with TRBJ1-6; 7 bases are shared with TRBD1. J was trimmed by 14 bases and V by 5 bases; bases with no gene match: 9. Germline V lookup: CDR1 SGHAT, CDR2 FQNNGV. This CDR3 is 13 amino acids long. CDR3 nucleotides: TGTGCCAGCAGCGAACCCCAGGGGGGAGCCCTCCACTTT. Translated, it gives CASSEPQGGALHF. The full variable domain, rest sourced from reference TRBV11-2 and TRBJ1-6, is EAGVAQSPRYKIIEKRQSVAFWCNPISGHATLYWYQQILGQGPKLLIQFQNNGVVDDSQLPKDRFSAERLKGVDSTLKIQPAKLEDSAVYLCASSEPQGGALHFGNGTRLTVT.

The V gene is TRBV11-2, the J gene TRBJ1-1; D may be TRBD1 (5 bases). This CDR3 comprises 13 residues. Trimming shortened V by 4 bases and J by 9 bases, and 15 bases separated the two germline ends. The germline gives CDR1 SGHAT, CDR2 FQNNGV. The CDR3 sequence is CASSSKGWDQAFF. The CDR3 nucleotides read TGTGCCAGCAGCTCAAAGGGGTGGGACCAAGCTTTCTTT.

V usage is TRBV6-5 and J usage is TRBJ2-2; possibly TRBD1 for D (5 bases). Trimming took 0 bases from V and 2 from J, leaving 10 bases between them. This CDR3 spans 16 amino acids. Germline V gives CDR1 MNHEY, CDR2 SVGAGI. CDR3 bases: TGTGCCAGCAGTTACTCGCGCAGGGAAAACACCGGGGAGCTGTTTTTT. This codes for CASSYSRRENTGELFF.

The genes are TRBV12-5 and TRBJ1-1, with TRBD1 as a possible D gene (6 bases). Per germline, CDR1 LGHNT and CDR2 FRNRAP. Deletions cut 5 bases from V and 11 bases from J, with 15 bases between. The CDR3 has 12 amino acids. As DNA, the CDR3 is TGTGCTAGTGGTCCAGGGGCTGAGGGGGCTTTCTTT. Translating it yields CASGPGAEGAFF.

The rearrangement uses TRBV29-1 and TRBJ1-2, with D maybe TRBD1 (5 bases). Germline V gene data show CDR1 as SQVTM and CDR2 as ANQGSEA. V was trimmed by 3 bases and J by 2 bases, leaving 7 bases between them. CDR3 size: 12 residues. CDR3 residues: CSVDTGNYGYTF. The CDR3 nucleotides are TGCAGCGTTGATACAGGCAACTATGGCTACACCTTC.

The chain uses TRBV7-9 and TRBJ2-1; 7 nucleotides match TRBD2. This CDR3 spans 12 amino acids. With 4 bases clipped from V and 11 bases from J, the junction kept 5 bases outside the gene matches. CDR1 is SEHNR, CDR2 FQNEAQ, per germline (reference sequence). CDR3 coding DNA: TGTGCCAGCAGCTCATGGGACTACCAGCAGTTCTTC. As protein: CASSSWDYQQFF.

In regard to this clone: This sample includes further DNA sequences coding for the same CDR3. The chain uses TRBV29-1 and TRBJ2-2; D is ambiguous. V shed 6 bases and J shed 1 base, with 6 bases lying between them. This CDR3 comprises 12 residues. The germline gives CDR1 SQVTM, CDR2 ANQGSEA. CDR3 sequence: CSVARNTGELFF. DNA for the CDR3: TGCAGCGTCGCCAGGAACACCGGGGAGCTGTTTTTT.

The rearrangement uses TRBV2 and TRBJ1-5; maybe TRBD1 (5 bases). V was trimmed by 6 bases and J by 9 bases, leaving 12 bases between them. The CDR3 has 12 residues. The V gene's germline CDR1 is SNHLY and CDR2 FYNNEI. CDR3 loop: CASRGTGRPQHF. The CDR3 nucleotides read TGTGCCAGCAGGGGGACCGGTCGGCCCCAGCATTTT.

The sample holds one count of this clone. This rearrangement joins TRBV4-1 to TRBJ2-5; tentatively, D is TRBD2 (6 bases). The CDR3 totals 17 residues. Germline CDR1 and CDR2: MGHRA and YSYEKL. V was trimmed by 1 base and J by 2 bases, leaving 17 bases between them. In nucleotides, the CDR3 is TGCGCCAGCAGCCAAGGAGCTTGGGCGGGGAGACAAGAGACCCAGTACTTC. Amino acids: CASSQGAWAGRQETQYF.

This chain links TRBV11-3 with TRBJ2-1, with 12 bases that match TRBD2. Germline values: CDR1 SGHNT, CDR2 YENEEA. The CDR3 extends over 18 amino acids. With 3 bases clipped from V and 5 bases from J, the junction kept 11 bases outside the gene matches. The CDR3 loop reads CASSFGLAGYQIDNEQFF. The CDR3 coding sequence is TGTGCCAGCAGCTTCGGACTAGCGGGGTACCAAATCGACAATGAGCAGTTCTTC.

Note on this clone: The sample has other DNA sequences that encode this CDR3 too. The gene calls are TRBV6-4 and TRBJ2-1, with 11 bases aligning to TRBD2. Germline-derived CDR1 and CDR2 are MRHNA and SNTAGT. CDR3 length: 15 amino acids. The J segment lost 6 bases and the V segment lost 3 bases, leaving 4 bases of the junction unmatched. In nucleotides, the CDR3 is TGTGCCAGCAGTGAACTAGCGGGGGCCTCCAATGAGCAGTTCTTC. This translates into CASSELAGASNEQFF.

The rearrangement uses TRBV4-1 and TRBJ2-3; D is possibly TRBD1 (5 bases). V lost 4 bases to trimming and J lost 2 bases, with 22 bases between them. There are 18 residues in the CDR3. CDR1 and CDR2 from the germline V gene are MGHRA and YSYEKL. The CDR3, as DNA: TGCGCCAGCAGCCCGCGACAGCAGTCACAAGCTAACACAGATACGCAGTATTTT. Its translation: CASSPRQQSQANTDTQYF.

The chain is built from TRBV5-1 and TRBJ2-1; D is tentatively TRBD1 or TRBD2 (5 bases each). V lost 4 bases and J lost 9, with 11 bases in between. The CDR3 is made up of 12 amino acids. In germline, CDR1 is SGHRS, CDR2 YFSETQ. In DNA, the CDR3 is TGCGCCAGCAGCCCGAGGGGCCCTGAGCAGTTCTTC. Translation gives CASSPRGPEQFF. Based on the CDR3 plus reference TRBV5-1 and TRBJ2-1, the full variable domain is KAGVTQTPRYLIKTRGQQVTLSCSPISGHRSVSWYQQTPGQGLQFLFEYFSETQRNKGNFPGRFSGRQFSNSRSEMNVSTLELGDSALYLCASSPRGPEQFFGPGTRLTVL.

This clone occurred a few times. CDR3 sequence reads: CASSELPSYEQYF. In nucleotides, the CDR3 is TGTGCCAGCAGTGAGCTTCCGTCCTACGAGCAGTACTTC. V usage is TRBV2 and J usage is TRBJ2-7; D not certain. This CDR3 spans 13 amino acids. Trimming removed 3 bases at V and 1 base at J, with 7 bases between. The germline gives CDR1 SNHLY, CDR2 FYNNEI.

As regards this clone: Other DNA sequences in this sample translate to the same CDR3. The chain is built from TRBV29-1 and TRBJ2-7; D remains unclear. In germline, CDR1 is SQVTM, CDR2 ANQGSEA. This CDR3 is 10 amino acids long. The V gene lost 4 bases and the J gene lost 2 bases, with 3 bases spanning the gap. Here the CDR3 reads CSVGAYEQYF. The CDR3 DNA sequence: TGCAGCGTTGGAGCCTACGAGCAGTACTTC.

This clone was recorded once. This rearrangement joins TRBV9 to TRBJ2-3; a possible D gene is TRBD2 (7 bases). V gave up 4 bases and J gave up 2 bases, with 14 bases separating them. Looked up from germline, CDR1 is SGDLS and CDR2 is YYNGEE. This CDR3 contains 15 residues. The CDR3 loop is CASSPSGDITDTQYF. CDR3 coding DNA: TGTGCCAGCAGCCCCAGCGGGGACATCACAGATACGCAGTATTTT.

V is TRBV30 and J is TRBJ1-5; no definite D call. V was pared by 0 bases and J by 1 base, with 4 bases between. This CDR3 region has 13 residues. CDR1 is GTSNPN and CDR2 is SVGIG in the germline V gene (reference sequence). Here the CDR3 reads CAWSVNSNQPQHF. The CDR3 DNA is TGTGCCTGGAGTGTTAACAGCAATCAGCCCCAGCATTTT.

V gene TRBV5-4 combines with J gene TRBJ1-6; D not resolved. The CDR3 has 12 amino acids. V gave up 5 bases and J gave up 7 bases, with 7 bases separating them. Per the germline V gene, CDR1 is SGHNT and CDR2 is YYREEE (reference sequence). The CDR3 loop reads CASRDGNSPLHF. The CDR3 bases are TGTGCCAGCAGGGACGGAAATTCACCCCTCCACTTT.

This rearrangement joins TRBV9 to TRBJ2-1; D ambiguous. CDR1 is SGDLS, CDR2 YYNGEE, per germline. The CDR3 has 14 amino acids. V dropped 0 bases and J dropped 6 bases, with 10 bases sitting between them. This chain's CDR3 is CASSVVDSPNEQFF. CDR3 DNA sequence: TGTGCCAGCAGCGTAGTGGATAGCCCCAATGAGCAGTTCTTC.

The gene calls are TRBV27 and TRBJ2-5; 10 nucleotides line up with TRBD1. The CDR3 is 15 amino acids. In germline, CDR1 is MNHEY, CDR2 SMNVEV (reference sequence). V shed 7 bases, J shed 2 bases, and the junction held 7 bases outside the gene matches. The CDR3: CASKEDRGDQETQYF. For the CDR3, the DNA is TGTGCCAGCAAAGAGGACAGGGGGGATCAAGAGACCCAGTACTTC.

The J gene is TRBJ2-6, the V gene TRBV5-4, with D hard to call. Germline V gene lookup returns CDR1 SGHNT and CDR2 YYREEE (reference sequence). The germline V and J ends were trimmed by 4 bases and 0 bases, with 14 bases remaining between them. The CDR3 covers 17 residues. The DNA for the CDR3 is TGTGCCAGCAGCAGCCCCTCTGACAACTCTGGGGCCAACGTCCTGACTTTC. Translation: CASSSPSDNSGANVLTF.

V usage is TRBV4-1 and J usage is TRBJ2-3, with unresolved D. Germline V gene sequence: CDR1 MGHRA, CDR2 YSYEKL. The CDR3 loop spans 14 amino acids. Trimming took off 0 bases at V and 7 bases at J, with 11 bases between the two ends. The CDR3 loop reads CASSQDASPNTQYF. The CDR3 bases are TGCGCCAGCAGCCAAGATGCCTCCCCTAATACGCAGTATTTT.

The chain uses TRBV25-1 and TRBJ2-7; tentative D call: TRBD2 (7 bases). V gave up 1 base and J gave up 5 bases, with 12 bases separating them. The CDR3 contains 14 residues. In germline, CDR1 is MGHDK, CDR2 SYGVNS. The CDR3 spells CASSEWGGQDEQYF. Written as DNA, the CDR3 is TGTGCCAGCAGTGAATGGGGGGGGCAGGACGAGCAGTACTTC.

The chain carries TRBV5-4 and TRBJ2-7, with D uncertain. Germline-derived CDR1 and CDR2 are SGHNT and YYREEE (reference sequence). The length of the CDR3 is 13 residues. Trimming removed 4 bases from V and 2 bases from J, with 10 bases in between. The DNA for the CDR3 is TGTGCCAGCAGCAGAGACGTTACCTACGAGCAGTACTTC. As protein: CASSRDVTYEQYF.

The rearrangement links TRBV6-6 to TRBJ1-2, with TRBD1 as a possible D gene (5 bases). The length of the CDR3 is 14 residues. Germline values: CDR1 MNHNY, CDR2 SVGAGI (reference sequence). V was shortened by 2 bases and J by 8 bases, with 15 bases between the two germline ends. The CDR3 DNA reads TGTGCCAGCAGTTACACACAGGTTTCAGACGGCTACACCTTC. This codes for CASSYTQVSDGYTF.